This TCR beta chain was captured by sequencing in a study of control samples from healthy donors and cancer patients. Profiling relied on immunoSEQ multiplex PCR, and the TCRdb table lists in-frame clones only, not all of them. The sample table includes about 190,000 clones. The CDR3 is made up of 14 amino acids. Between the trimmed V and J ends, which lost 4 bases and 5 bases, there was a span of 15 bases. Germline V gene sequence: CDR1 MNHEY, CDR2 SVGAGI. The receptor was derived from a woman aged 25 to 39 in good health. Source material: blood. The chain carries TRBV6-5 and TRBJ2-7; possibly TRBD1 for D (6 bases). CDR3 sequence: CASSSGVAVHEQYF. CDR3 sequence (DNA): TGTGCCAGCAGTTCAGGGGTCGCGGTTCACGAGCAGTACTTC.